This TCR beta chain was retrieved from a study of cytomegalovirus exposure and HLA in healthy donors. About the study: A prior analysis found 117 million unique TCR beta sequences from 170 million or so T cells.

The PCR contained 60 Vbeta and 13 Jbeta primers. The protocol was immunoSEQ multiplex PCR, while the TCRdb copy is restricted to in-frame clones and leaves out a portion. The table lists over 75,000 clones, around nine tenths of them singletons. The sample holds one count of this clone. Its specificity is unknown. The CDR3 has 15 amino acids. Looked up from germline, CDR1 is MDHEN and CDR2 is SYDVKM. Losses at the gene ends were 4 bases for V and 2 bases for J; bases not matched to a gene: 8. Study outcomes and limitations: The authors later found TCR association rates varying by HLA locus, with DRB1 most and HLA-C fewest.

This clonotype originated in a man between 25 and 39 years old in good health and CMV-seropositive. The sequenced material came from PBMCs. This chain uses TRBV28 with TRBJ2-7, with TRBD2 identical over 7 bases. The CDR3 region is CASSWGGTGTYEQYF. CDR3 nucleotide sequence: TGTGCCAGCAGTTGGGGGGGGACTGGGACCTACGAGCAGTACTTC.